This entry is about one T cell receptor beta chain. Its antigen is undetermined. Amplification yielded TCR beta CDR3 regions, with RNA transcripts as the source. The HTBI primer set was used in a first-round RT-PCR of the TCR CDR3. TCRdb re-derived calls from the multiplex PCR reads in MiXCR, one entry per CDR3 protein. The sample holds roughly 250,000 distinct CDR3 sequences, less than 20% seen once. This entry belongs to a study of T cells in Graves' hyperthyroidism and ophthalmopathy. Between the trimmed V and J ends, which lost 8 bases and 5 bases, there was a span of 18 bases. The CDR3 loop spans 14 amino acids. Germline values: CDR1 MDHEN, CDR2 SYDVKM. Overall study results and limits: It was a median around seven months before onset that the model predicted ophthalmopathy.

The receptor's source is a woman between 18 and 29 years old with Graves' ophthalmopathy. The sequencing input was blood. J is TRBJ2-5 and V is TRBV28; the D gene is possibly TRBD2 (6 bases). The CDR3 sequence: CASWGEFGQETQYF. CDR3 nucleotide sequence: TGTGCCAGCTGGGGGGAGTTTGGCCAGGAGACCCAGTACTTC. Full variable domain (remainder filled in from reference TRBV28 and TRBJ2-5): DVKVTQSSRYLVKRTGEKVFLECVQDMDHENMFWYRQDPGLGLRLIYFSYDVKMKEKGDIPEGYSVSREKKERFSLILESASTNQTSMYLCASWGEFGQETQYFGPGTRLLVL.